A selection of T cell receptor beta chains follows, all from one sample in a study of OX40 agonist ivuxolimab in advanced cancers. Some clones are missing from TCRdb's copy, which holds only in-frame ones; the method was immunoSEQ multiplex PCR. Of tens of thousands of clones listed, about 90% are singletons. Sequences were derived from CD4+ or CD8+ T cells sorted from blood, sampled in a trial of the OX40 agonist ivuxolimab. The receptors were gathered from an adult with an advanced solid tumor such as melanoma, head and neck, liver or kidney cancer. The CDR3 runs from the conserved cysteine through the conserved F or W. The D gene is left open where the match is weak. Size tells how often a clone was seen (once, few, many) or the class of an expanded clone, and some rows leave it out.

V gene: TRBV15; D gene: TRBD2; J gene: TRBJ2-1; clone size: once; CDR3 protein: CATSRDLVAGENEQFF; CDR3 DNA: TGTGCCACCAGCAGAGATTTGGTAGCGGGAGAAAATGAGCAGTTCTTC
V gene: TRBV7-2; D gene: .; J gene: TRBJ1-2; clone size: .; CDR3 protein: CASSLSPRDNYGYTF; CDR3 DNA: TGTGCCAGCAGCTTAAGCCCTCGAGATAACTATGGCTACACCTTC
V gene: TRBV9; D gene: .; J gene: TRBJ2-5; clone size: .; CDR3 protein: CASTPGYGSGQETQYF; CDR3 DNA: TGTGCCAGCACCCCAGGATATGGTAGCGGCCAAGAGACCCAGTACTTC
V gene: TRBV6-6; D gene: .; J gene: TRBJ2-7; clone size: .; CDR3 protein: CASSYRDSYEQYF; CDR3 DNA: TGTGCCAGCAGTTACCGGGACTCCTACGAGCAGTACTTC
V gene: TRBV30; D gene: TRBD2; J gene: TRBJ2-3; clone size: .; CDR3 protein: CAWSAAGGPTDTQYF; CDR3 DNA: TGTGCCTGGAGTGCAGCGGGAGGGCCCACAGATACGCAGTATTTT
V gene: TRBV6-6; D gene: TRBD2; J gene: TRBJ2-7; clone size: .; CDR3 protein: CATSGGGPYEQYF; CDR3 DNA: TGTGCCACATCGGGGGGTGGGCCCTACGAGCAGTACTTC
V gene: TRBV5-8; D gene: .; J gene: TRBJ2-1; clone size: .; CDR3 protein: CASSSGLNNEQFF; CDR3 DNA: TGTGCCAGCAGCTCGGGTCTAAACAATGAGCAGTTCTTC
V gene: TRBV5-1; D gene: .; J gene: TRBJ1-2; clone size: .; CDR3 protein: CASSLRQEVDGYTF; CDR3 DNA: TGCGCCAGCAGCTTGAGACAGGAGGTTGATGGCTACACCTTC
V gene: TRBV9; D gene: TRBD2; J gene: TRBJ2-5; clone size: .; CDR3 protein: CASSVRLAGGEETQYF; CDR3 DNA: TGTGCCAGCAGCGTACGACTAGCGGGAGGGGAAGAGACCCAGTACTTC
V gene: TRBV7-4; D gene: .; J gene: TRBJ1-5; clone size: .; CDR3 protein: CASSLSWDTNQPQHF; CDR3 DNA: TGTGCCAGCAGCTTATCGTGGGACACCAATCAGCCCCAGCATTTT
V gene: TRBV7-2; D gene: .; J gene: TRBJ2-5; clone size: .; CDR3 protein: CASSLYGSETQYF; CDR3 DNA: TGTGCCAGCAGCTTATACGGGAGTGAGACCCAGTACTTC
V gene: TRBV19; D gene: TRBD1; J gene: TRBJ1-1; clone size: once; CDR3 protein: CATAFRGTEAFF; CDR3 DNA: TGTGCCACTGCATTCAGGGGGACTGAAGCTTTCTTT
V gene: TRBV11-1; D gene: TRBD1; J gene: TRBJ1-1; clone size: .; CDR3 protein: CASSPSGTGGTEAFF; CDR3 DNA: TGTGCCAGCAGCCCTTCCGGGACAGGGGGCACTGAAGCTTTCTTT
V gene: TRBV28; D gene: .; J gene: TRBJ1-3; clone size: once; CDR3 protein: CASSFSGGRGNTIYF; CDR3 DNA: TGTGCCAGCAGTTTTTCTGGAGGTCGTGGAAACACCATATATTTT
V gene: TRBV4-1; D gene: TRBD1; J gene: TRBJ1-6; clone size: .; CDR3 protein: CASSPQGGNNSPLHF; CDR3 DNA: TGCGCCAGCAGCCCACAGGGGGGCAATAATTCACCCCTCCACTTT
V gene: TRBV6-1; D gene: .; J gene: TRBJ2-7; clone size: .; CDR3 protein: CASGDGPSRIPYEQYF; CDR3 DNA: TGTGCCAGCGGTGATGGCCCGTCCCGTATCCCCTACGAGCAGTACTTC